A selection of T cell receptor beta chains follows, all from one sample in a study of brain T cells in children with intractable seizures. Data came from immunoSEQ multiplex PCR; TCRdb stores just in-frame clones and leaves some out. This sample yields about 340,000 clones, of which about 93% are seen a single time; around 5% belongs to the top ten. The source material was peripheral blood, sampled roughly 5 months after surgery. The origin of the receptors is a boy less than two years old with tuberous sclerosis and intractable seizures. The conserved cysteine and the conserved F or W are not part of the CDR3 here. Fields, in order: V gene, CDR3 protein.

v_call: TRBV19; cdr3_aa: ASTPDSSFMNTEAF
v_call: TRBV6-5; cdr3_aa: ASSYRDRAEQY
v_call: TRBV6-6; cdr3_aa: ATIAGVGSPLH
v_call: TRBV28; cdr3_aa: ASSSTPGTGPRIYEQY
v_call: TRBV20-1; cdr3_aa: SASHGTGQNTEAF
v_call: TRBV11-2; cdr3_aa: ASSYDMNTEAF
v_call: TRBV6-1; cdr3_aa: ASSATSGFTTHEQY
v_call: TRBV4-1; cdr3_aa: ASSQVGGIGEQY
v_call: TRBV3-1/TRBV3-2; cdr3_aa: ASSRATVSEADTQY
v_call: TRBV3-1/TRBV3-2; cdr3_aa: ASSQEGGGPQEETQY
v_call: TRBV9; cdr3_aa: ASSVDPERRGYT
v_call: TRBV13; cdr3_aa: ASSLSSGSTDTQY
v_call: TRBV7-9; cdr3_aa: ASHRDPSYNSPLH
v_call: TRBV30; cdr3_aa: AWSVGFGQY
v_call: TRBV4-1; cdr3_aa: ASSQDGAAQH
v_call: TRBV4-1; cdr3_aa: ASSQGKGQGYGYT
v_call: TRBV24-1; cdr3_aa: ATSDMRLPTTDTQY
v_call: TRBV4-1; cdr3_aa: ASSQVGSSGANVLT
v_call: TRBV2; cdr3_aa: ASTTLIGGWGPNTEAF
v_call: TRBV19; cdr3_aa: ASSIGESEQF
v_call: TRBV7-5; cdr3_aa: ARSRRQGAPGLAIPQY
v_call: TRBV3-1/TRBV3-2; cdr3_aa: ASSQALAGGPRTQY
v_call: TRBV11-3; cdr3_aa: ASSHPGSEQY
v_call: TRBV27; cdr3_aa: ASSSNGFEQY
v_call: TRBV2; cdr3_aa: ASSQEGTGAFYEQY
v_call: TRBV11-2; cdr3_aa: ASSLDPSSYNEQF
v_call: TRBV23-1; cdr3_aa: ASSQRTDSLFLHEQY
v_call: TRBV4-1; cdr3_aa: ASSQDGGVF
v_call: TRBV7-9; cdr3_aa: ASSFLAQGNGYT
v_call: TRBV5-6; cdr3_aa: ASSRGVEWDEETQY
v_call: TRBV24-1; cdr3_aa: ATSDFSPGSRSYEQY
v_call: TRBV6-1; cdr3_aa: ASSDGGGLETQY
v_call: TRBV6-6; cdr3_aa: ASSYSPGTENYEQY
v_call: TRBV5-1; cdr3_aa: ASSSQAGARTYEQY
v_call: TRBV5-1; cdr3_aa: ASGQGEVGWSYEQY